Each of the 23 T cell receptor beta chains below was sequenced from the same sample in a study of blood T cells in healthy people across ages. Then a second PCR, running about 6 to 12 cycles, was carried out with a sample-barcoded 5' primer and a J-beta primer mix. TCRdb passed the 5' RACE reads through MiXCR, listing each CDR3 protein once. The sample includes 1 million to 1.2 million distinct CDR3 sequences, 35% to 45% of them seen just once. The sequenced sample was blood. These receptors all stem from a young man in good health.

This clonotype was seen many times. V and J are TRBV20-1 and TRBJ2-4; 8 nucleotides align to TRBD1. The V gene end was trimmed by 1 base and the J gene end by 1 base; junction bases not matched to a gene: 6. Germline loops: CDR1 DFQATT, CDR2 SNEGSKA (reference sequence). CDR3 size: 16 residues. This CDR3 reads CSARAADREAKNIQYF. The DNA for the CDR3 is TGCAGTGCTAGAGCCGCGGACAGGGAGGCCAAAAACATTCAGTACTTC.

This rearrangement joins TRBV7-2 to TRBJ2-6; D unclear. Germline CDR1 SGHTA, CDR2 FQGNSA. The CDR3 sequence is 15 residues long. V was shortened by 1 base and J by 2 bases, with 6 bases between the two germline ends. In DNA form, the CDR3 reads TGTGCCAGCAGCTTAGATTGGGCTGGGGCCAACGTCCTGACTTTC. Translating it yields CASSLDWAGANVLTF.

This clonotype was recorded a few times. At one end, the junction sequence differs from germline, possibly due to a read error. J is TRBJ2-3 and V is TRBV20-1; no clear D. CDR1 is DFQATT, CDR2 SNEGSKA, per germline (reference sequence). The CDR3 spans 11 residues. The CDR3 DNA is TGCAGTGCCTTGGGCACAGATTCGCAGTATTTT. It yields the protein CSALGTDSQYF.

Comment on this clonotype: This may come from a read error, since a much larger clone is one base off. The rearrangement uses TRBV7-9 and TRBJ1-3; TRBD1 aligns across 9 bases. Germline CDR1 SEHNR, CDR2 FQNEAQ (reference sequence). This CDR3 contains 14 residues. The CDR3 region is CAGSGTGTGNTIYF. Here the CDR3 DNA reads TGTGCCGGCAGCGGGACAGGGACTGGAAACACCATATATTTT. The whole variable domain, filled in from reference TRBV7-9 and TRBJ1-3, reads DTGVSQNPRHKITKRGQNVTFRCDPISEHNRLYWYRQTLGQGPEFLTYFQNEAQLEKSRLLSDRFSAERPKGSFSTLEIQRTEQGDSAMYLCAGSGTGTGNTIYFGEGSWLTVV.

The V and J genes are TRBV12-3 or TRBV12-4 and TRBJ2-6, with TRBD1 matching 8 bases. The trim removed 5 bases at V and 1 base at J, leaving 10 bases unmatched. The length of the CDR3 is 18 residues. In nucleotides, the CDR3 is TGTGCCAGCAGTCCCTTTGGGACAGGAATTTCTGGGGCCAACGTCCTGACTTTC. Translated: CASSPFGTGISGANVLTF.

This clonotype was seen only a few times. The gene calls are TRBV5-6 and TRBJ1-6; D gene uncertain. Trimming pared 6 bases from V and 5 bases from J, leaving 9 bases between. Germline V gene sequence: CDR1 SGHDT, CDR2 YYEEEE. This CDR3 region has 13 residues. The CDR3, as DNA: TGTGCCAGCATGGCGGTTAATAATTCACCCCTCCACTTT. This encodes CASMAVNNSPLHF.

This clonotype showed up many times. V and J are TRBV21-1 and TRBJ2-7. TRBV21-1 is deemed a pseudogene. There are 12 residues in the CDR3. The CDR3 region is CASSNLGYEQYF. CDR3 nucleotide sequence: TGTGCCAGCAGCAACCTCGGCTACGAGCAGTACTTC.

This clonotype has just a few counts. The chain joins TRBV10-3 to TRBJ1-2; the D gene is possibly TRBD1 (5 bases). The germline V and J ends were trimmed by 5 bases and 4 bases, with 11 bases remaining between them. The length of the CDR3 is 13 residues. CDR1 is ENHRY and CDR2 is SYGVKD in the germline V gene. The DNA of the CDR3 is TGTGCCATCAGTTCCCGGGACCCCTATGGCTACACCTTC. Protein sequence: CAISSRDPYGYTF.

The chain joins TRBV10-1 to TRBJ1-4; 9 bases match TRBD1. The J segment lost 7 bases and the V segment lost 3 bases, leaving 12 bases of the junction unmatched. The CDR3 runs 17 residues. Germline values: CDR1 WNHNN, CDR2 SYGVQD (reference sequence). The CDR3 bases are TGCGCCAGCAGTGACCCGGGACAGGGTCTCGTGAGTGAAAAACTGTTTTTT. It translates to CASSDPGQGLVSEKLFF.

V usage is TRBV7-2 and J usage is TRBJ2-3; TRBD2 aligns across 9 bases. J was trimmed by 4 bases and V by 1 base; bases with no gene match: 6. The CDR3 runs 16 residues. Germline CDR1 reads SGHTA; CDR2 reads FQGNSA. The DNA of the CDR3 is TGTGCCAGCAGCTTAGGCGCTAGCGGGGATGCAGATACGCAGTATTTT. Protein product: CASSLGASGDADTQYF.

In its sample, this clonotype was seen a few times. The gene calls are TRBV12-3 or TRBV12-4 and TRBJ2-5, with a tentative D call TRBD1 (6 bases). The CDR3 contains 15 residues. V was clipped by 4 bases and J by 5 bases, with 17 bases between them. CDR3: CASSSSSQGRETQYF. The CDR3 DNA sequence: TGTGCCAGCAGTTCGTCTTCACAGGGTCGGGAGACCCAGTACTTC.

DNA for the CDR3: TGTGCCAGCAGCCCCGGACAGTACCAAGAGACCCAGTACTTC. Translated: CASSPGQYQETQYF. V gene TRBV6-5 combines with J gene TRBJ2-5; possibly TRBD1 for D (6 bases). Germline CDR1 MNHEY, CDR2 SVGAGI. The CDR3 is made up of 14 amino acids. The V end lost 6 bases, the J end lost 0 bases, and 11 bases lay between the germline ends.

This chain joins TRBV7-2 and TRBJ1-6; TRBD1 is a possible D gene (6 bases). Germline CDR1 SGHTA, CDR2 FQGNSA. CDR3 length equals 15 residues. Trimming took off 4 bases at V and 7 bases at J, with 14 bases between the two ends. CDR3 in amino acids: CASSSLQGRNSPLHF. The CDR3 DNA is TGTGCCAGCAGCTCTTTACAGGGTCGGAATTCACCCCTCCACTTT. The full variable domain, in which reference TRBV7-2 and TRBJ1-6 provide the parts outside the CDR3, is GAGVSQSPSNKVTEKGKDVELRCDPISGHTALYWYRQSLGQGLEFLIYFQGNSAPDKSGLPSDRFSAERTGGSVSTLTIQRTQQEDSAVYLCASSSLQGRNSPLHFGNGTRLTVT.

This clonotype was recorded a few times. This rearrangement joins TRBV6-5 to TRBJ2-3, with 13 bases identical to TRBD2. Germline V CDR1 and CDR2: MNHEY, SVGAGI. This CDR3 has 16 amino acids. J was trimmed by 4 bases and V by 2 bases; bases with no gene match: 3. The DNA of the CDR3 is TGTGCCAGCAGTTACCCCACTAGCGGGGGGGCAGATACGCAGTATTTT. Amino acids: CASSYPTSGGADTQYF.

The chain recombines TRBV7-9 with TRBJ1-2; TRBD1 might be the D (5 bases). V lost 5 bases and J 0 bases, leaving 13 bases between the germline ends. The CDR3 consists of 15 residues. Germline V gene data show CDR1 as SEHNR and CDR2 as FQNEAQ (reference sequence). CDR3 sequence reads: CASSLAGATNYGYTF. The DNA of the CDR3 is TGTGCCAGCAGCCTGGCCGGGGCAACTAACTATGGCTACACCTTC.

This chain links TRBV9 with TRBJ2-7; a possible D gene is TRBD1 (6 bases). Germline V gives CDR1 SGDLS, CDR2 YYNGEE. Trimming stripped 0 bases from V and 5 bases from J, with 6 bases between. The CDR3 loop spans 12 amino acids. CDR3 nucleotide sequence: TGTGCCAGCAGCGTAGCAGGGGACGAGCAGTACTTC. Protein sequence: CASSVAGDEQYF.

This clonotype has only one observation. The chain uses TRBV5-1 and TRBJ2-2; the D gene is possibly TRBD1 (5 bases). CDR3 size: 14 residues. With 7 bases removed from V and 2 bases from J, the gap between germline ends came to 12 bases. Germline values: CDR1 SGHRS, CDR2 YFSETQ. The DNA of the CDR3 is TGCGCCAGCGCGACAGTCACTAACACCGGGGAGCTGTTTTTT. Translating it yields CASATVTNTGELFF.

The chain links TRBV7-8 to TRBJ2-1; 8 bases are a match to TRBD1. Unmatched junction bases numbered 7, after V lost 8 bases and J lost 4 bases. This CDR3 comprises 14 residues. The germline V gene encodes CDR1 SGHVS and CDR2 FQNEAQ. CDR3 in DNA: TGTGCCAGCGGCAACCGGGACAGGTACAATGAGCAGTTCTTC. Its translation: CASGNRDRYNEQFF.

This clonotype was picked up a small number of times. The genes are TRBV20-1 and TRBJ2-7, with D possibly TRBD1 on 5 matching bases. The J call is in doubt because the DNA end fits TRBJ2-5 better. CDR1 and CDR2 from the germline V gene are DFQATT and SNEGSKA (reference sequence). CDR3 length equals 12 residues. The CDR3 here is CSAREQAETQYF. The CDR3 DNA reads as TGCAGTGCTAGAGAACAGGCGGAGACCCAGTACTTC.

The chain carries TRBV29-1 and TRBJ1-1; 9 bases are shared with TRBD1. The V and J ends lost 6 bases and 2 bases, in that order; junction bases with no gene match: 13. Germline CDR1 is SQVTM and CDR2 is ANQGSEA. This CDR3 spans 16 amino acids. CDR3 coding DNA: TGCAGCGTAGCCTACAGGGGGCTAAGTGGAAACACTGAAGCTTTCTTT. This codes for CSVAYRGLSGNTEAFF.

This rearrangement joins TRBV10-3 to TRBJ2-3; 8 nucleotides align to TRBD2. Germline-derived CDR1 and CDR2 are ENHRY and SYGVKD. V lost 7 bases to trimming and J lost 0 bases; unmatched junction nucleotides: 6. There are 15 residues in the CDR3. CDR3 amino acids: CAINPGGASTDTQYF. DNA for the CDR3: TGTGCCATCAATCCGGGGGGGGCTAGCACAGATACGCAGTATTTT.

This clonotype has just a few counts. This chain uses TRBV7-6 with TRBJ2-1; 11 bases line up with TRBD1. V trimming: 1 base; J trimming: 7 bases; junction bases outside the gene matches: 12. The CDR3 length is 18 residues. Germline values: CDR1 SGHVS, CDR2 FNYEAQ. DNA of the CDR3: TGTGCCAGCAGCTTAGGAGCCGGGACAGGGGGAGCCACTAATGAGCAGTTCTTC. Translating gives CASSLGAGTGGATNEQFF. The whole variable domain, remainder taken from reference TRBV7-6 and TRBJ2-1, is GAGVSQSPRYKVTKRGQDVALRCDPISGHVSLYWYRQALGQGPEFLTYFNYEAQQDKSGLPNDRFSAERPEGSISTLTIQRTEQRDSAMYRCASSLGAGTGGATNEQFFGPGTRLTVL.

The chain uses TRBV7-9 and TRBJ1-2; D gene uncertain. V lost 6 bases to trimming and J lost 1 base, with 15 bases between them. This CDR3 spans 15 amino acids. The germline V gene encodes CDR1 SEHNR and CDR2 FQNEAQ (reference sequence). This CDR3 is CASRGRDIDNYGYTF. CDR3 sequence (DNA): TGTGCCAGCAGGGGGAGAGACATTGATAACTATGGCTACACCTTC.